A single sample gave rise to the 18 T cell receptor beta chains below, sequenced in a study of T cell clusters in autoimmune cytopenias. TRB amplification used around 0.25 ug of peripheral blood genomic DNA. TRB rearrangements were amplified by touch-down multiplex PCR with mixed TRB-A/B primers. TCRdb re-called the multiplex PCR reads; one entry per CDR3 protein, DNA not given. The ten top clones account for 18%, within a sample of about 4,800 distinct CDR3 sequences. The specimen was peripheral blood. These receptors were collected from a human donor with an autoimmune cytopenia or autoimmune hepatitis (not recorded which).

The V and J genes are TRBV7-9 and TRBJ1-4. Germline CDR1 SEHNR, CDR2 FQNEAQ (reference sequence). The CDR3 is 15 amino acids. The CDR3 here is CASSLASATNEKLFF.

CDR3: CASSPQINTEAFF. The genes are TRBV18 and TRBJ1-1. The CDR3 is made up of 13 amino acids. Germline CDR1 KGHSH, CDR2 LQKENI.

V usage is TRBV19 and J usage is TRBJ2-1; TCRdb returns TRBD1, unconfirmable since there is no DNA. Germline V gene lookup returns CDR1 LNHDA and CDR2 SQIVND (reference sequence). The CDR3 contains 16 residues. This CDR3 reads CASSISRGGRFNEQFF. The whole variable domain, remainder taken from reference TRBV19 and TRBJ2-1, is DGGITQSPKYLFRKEGQNVTLSCEQNLNHDAMYWYRQDPGQGLRLIYYSQIVNDFQKGDIAEGYSVSREKKESFPLTVTSAQKNPTAFYLCASSISRGGRFNEQFFGPGTRLTVL.

This clonotype is classed as medium-sized by frequency. CDR3 protein: CASSPGTSGGETQYF. V gene TRBV6-5 combines with J gene TRBJ2-5; absent DNA, TCRdb's TRBD2 call cannot be checked. The CDR3 has 15 amino acids. CDR1 is MNHEY, CDR2 SVGAGI, per germline.

This clonotype is labeled medium-sized based on frequency. This sequence joins TRBV11-2 and TRBJ2-3; the D call of TRBD1 rests on TCRdb alone, since no DNA is present to check it. The germline CDR1 and CDR2 sequences are SGHAT and FQNNGV. This CDR3 has 17 residues. The CDR3 spells CASSRWGGDRRTDTQYF.

This clonotype is deemed medium-sized by its frequency. The rearrangement links TRBV7-9 to TRBJ1-2; TCRdb names TRBD1, which stays unverified in the absence of DNA. The CDR3 consists of 15 residues. Germline V lookup: CDR1 SEHNR, CDR2 FQNEAQ (reference sequence). CDR3 amino acids: CASSSSTGTGTGYTF.

The chain employs TRBV20-1 and TRBJ2-4; TCRdb picks TRBD2, but there is no DNA to check that call. Germline assignment: CDR1 DFQATT and CDR2 SNEGSKA (reference sequence). The CDR3 spans 14 residues. The CDR3 sequence is CSAPGGQFKNIQYF.

This clonotype counts as medium-sized by frequency. The chain links TRBV30 to TRBJ2-5; the TRBD1 assignment by TCRdb is unverifiable without DNA. From germline, CDR1 is GTSNPN and CDR2 SVGIG (reference sequence). The CDR3 sequence is 13 residues long. The CDR3 sequence is CAWGQGAAETQYF.

This clonotype is labeled large based on frequency. This chain connects TRBV6-5 to TRBJ2-1; TCRdb's assignment of TRBD2 cannot be checked, as there is no DNA. This CDR3 is 16 amino acids long. Germline V gene sequence: CDR1 MNHEY, CDR2 SVGAGI. Here the CDR3 reads CASSYKGRQGGNEQFF.

According to its frequency, this clonotype is medium-sized. This rearrangement joins TRBV30 to TRBJ1-6; the D gene TCRdb calls, TRBD1, cannot be checked with no DNA. Per germline, CDR1 GTSNPN and CDR2 SVGIG (reference sequence). The CDR3 spans 15 residues. CDR3 sequence: CAWSVGDSRNSPLHF.

This clonotype counts as large by frequency. The genes are TRBV29-1 and TRBJ2-7; TCRdb's D call, TRBD1, is unchecked because there is no DNA. Germline V gives CDR1 SQVTM, CDR2 ANQGSEA. The CDR3 consists of 14 residues. The CDR3 protein is CSVARAGSSYEQYF.

By frequency, this clonotype registers medium-sized. The chain employs TRBV5-6 and TRBJ2-5; the D gene TCRdb calls, TRBD1, cannot be checked with no DNA. The CDR3 is 16 residues long. Per germline, CDR1 SGHDT and CDR2 YYEEEE. The CDR3 protein is CASSLAPLTGSETQYF. Together with reference TRBV5-6 and TRBJ2-5, the CDR3 gives the full variable domain: DAGVTQSPTHLIKTRGQQVTLRCSPKSGHDTVSWYQQALGQGPQFIFQYYEEEERQRGNFPDRFSGHQFPNYSSELNVNALLLGDSALYLCASSLAPLTGSETQYFGPGTRLLVL.

The rearrangement links TRBV21-1 to TRBJ2-7; TCRdb's D gene call, TRBD1, goes unchecked for lack of DNA. TRBV21-1 is annotated as a pseudogene. The CDR3 has 19 residues. CDR3 sequence: CASSPGKVGDRGNSYEQYF.

Judged by frequency, this clonotype is medium-sized (0.01 to 0.1%). The chain links TRBV5-1 to TRBJ2-3; TCRdb indicates TRBD2, and absent DNA this call remains unverified. The CDR3 runs 15 residues. Per germline, CDR1 SGHRS and CDR2 YFSETQ. CDR3 residues: CASSLDGRTTDTQYF.

Measured by frequency, this clonotype is medium-sized. The chain employs TRBV7-6 and TRBJ2-3. CDR1 and CDR2 (germline): SGHVS, FNYEAQ. This CDR3 is 16 amino acids long. The CDR3 is CASSLGGYTSTDTQYF.

This clonotype shows up as medium-sized (0.01 to 0.1%) by frequency. The rearrangement uses TRBV20-1 and TRBJ2-1; absent DNA, TCRdb's TRBD2 call cannot be checked. There are 12 residues in the CDR3. Germline CDR1 reads DFQATT; CDR2 reads SNEGSKA (reference sequence). The CDR3: CSASGLRGEQFF.

The chain carries TRBV7-2 and TRBJ1-6. The V gene's germline CDR1 is SGHTA and CDR2 FQGNSA. The CDR3 is 16 amino acids. CDR3 residues: CASSLAGQLNNSPLHF.

Measured by frequency, this clonotype is medium-sized. The J gene is TRBJ2-2, the V gene TRBV19; TCRdb names TRBD1, which stays unverified in the absence of DNA. The CDR3 runs 15 residues. CDR1 is LNHDA, CDR2 SQIVND, per germline (reference sequence). CDR3 sequence reads: CASRTGQGAAGELFF.